This T cell receptor (beta chain) was captured in a study of cytomegalovirus exposure and HLA in healthy donors. PCR employed 60 Vbeta and 13 Jbeta primers. Assay: immunoSEQ multiplex PCR; the TCRdb copy retains only in-frame clones and omits some. The sample records about 180,000 clones, over 70% being singletons. The CDR3 is 14 residues long. Germline V gene lookup returns CDR1 SGHVS and CDR2 FNYEAQ. Trimming removed 4 bases from V and 5 bases from J; junction bases left unmatched: 4. The TCR originated in a man in his forties in good health and CMV-seronegative. The chain has TRBV7-6 and TRBJ2-5; 10 bases align to TRBD1. Sequenced input: PBMCs. The CDR3 protein is CASSYTDRGETQYF. The CDR3 DNA is TGTGCCAGCAGCTACACGGACAGGGGGGAGACCCAGTACTTC.